What follows are 2 T cell receptor beta chains derived from one specimen sequenced in a study of cytomegalovirus exposure and HLA in healthy donors. The PCR used 60 Vbeta and 13 Jbeta primers. The repertoire was sequenced with immunoSEQ multiplex PCR; TCRdb's copy has only in-frame clones and lacks some. The sample holds about 140,000 clones; roughly 10% are singletons and the top ten take approximately 1.8%. Input material: PBMCs. Source of these receptors: a male donor in good health and CMV-seronegative.

This rearrangement joins TRBV28 to TRBJ1-2; no firm D call. In germline, CDR1 is MDHEN, CDR2 SYDVKM. The CDR3 length is 14 residues. Trimming cost V 3 bases and J 0 bases, with 8 bases left between them. The CDR3 protein is CASSLEGTNYGYTF. The CDR3 DNA sequence: TGTGCCAGCAGTTTGGAGGGAACTAACTATGGCTACACCTTC.

The CDR3 DNA reads TGTGCCAGCAGAGACCGGGACTGGGAGGGTCACGAGCAGTACTTC. This translates into CASRDRDWEGHEQYF. The J gene is TRBJ2-5, the V gene TRBV4-2; 7 positions match TRBD2. The J call may be faulty, since TRBJ2-7 better matches the DNA end. This CDR3 spans 15 amino acids. The germline CDR1 and CDR2 sequences are LGHNA and YNFKEQ.